A selection of T cell receptor beta chains follows, all from one sample in a study of PD-L1 blockade in urothelial cancer. Assay: immunoSEQ multiplex PCR; the TCRdb copy retains only in-frame clones and omits some. The repertoire holds tens of thousands of clones, with more than 65% as singletons. Sequencing was performed on PBMCs, taken around atezolizumab (anti-PD-L1) treatment. The receptor source for this set is a man in his sixties or seventies with urothelial cancer. CDR3s include the opening cysteine and the closing phenylalanine or tryptophan. The D gene is left open where the match is weak. Rows give clone size only sometimes, using once, few, many, or a class for an expanded clone.

TRBV9,TRBJ2-7,.,.,TGTGCCAGCAGCCAAGCAGGGCTAGGCGAGCAGTACTTC,CASSQAGLGEQYF
TRBV11-3,TRBJ2-3,.,TRBD2,TGTGCCAGCAGCTTAGGAGCGGGGGGCACAGATACGCAGTATTTT,CASSLGAGGTDTQYF
TRBV7-3,TRBJ1-1,.,.,TGTGCCAGCAGCTTAAACCCCGGAGCTGAAGCTTTCTTT,CASSLNPGAEAFF
TRBV6-1,TRBJ2-3,once,TRBD2,TGTGCCAGCAGTGGGGGGGGGAGCACAGATACGCAGTATTTT,CASSGGGSTDTQYF
TRBV7-9,TRBJ2-1,.,TRBD2,TGTGCCAGCAGCCGGACTAGCGACGAGCAGTTCTTC,CASSRTSDEQFF
TRBV21-1,TRBJ1-5,.,.,TGTGCCAGTTCCATGGGGGCACCCAATCAGCCCCAGCATTTT,CASSMGAPNQPQHF
TRBV28,TRBJ2-1,.,.,TGTGCCAGCAGGTCCCCACTAGCTTCCTACAATGAGCAGTTCTTC,CASRSPLASYNEQFF
TRBV18,TRBJ1-3,.,TRBD1,TGTGCCAGCTCACGTCAGGGACAGTCTCGTTCTGGAAACACCATATATTTT,CASSRQGQSRSGNTIYF
TRBV7-2,TRBJ2-7,.,.,TGTGCCAGCAGCTACGGTGGCGGGGTTCGGGACGAGCAGTACTTC,CASSYGGGVRDEQYF
TRBV29-1,TRBJ1-2,.,.,TGCAGCACAAACGAACAGGGCATCTATGGCTACACCTTC,CSTNEQGIYGYTF
TRBV27,TRBJ1-5,.,TRBD1,TGTGCCAGCAGTCCCCTCAGGGGGCAAATAAACAATCAGCCCCAGCATTTT,CASSPLRGQINNQPQHF
TRBV5-1,TRBJ2-7,few,TRBD1,TGCGCCAGCAGCACAGGGGACTACGAGCAGTACTTC,CASSTGDYEQYF
TRBV11-1,TRBJ2-5,.,TRBD1,TGTGCCAGCAGCTTAAAAACAGGGGGTTTTTTGACCCAGTACTTC,CASSLKTGGFLTQYF
TRBV30,TRBJ1-4,.,.,TGTGCCTGGAGCCAGGGCGGTGAAAAACTGTTTTTT,CAWSQGGEKLFF
TRBV10-2,TRBJ2-1,.,.,TGCGCCAGCAGTGAAAGGAGGGATGAGCAGTTCTTC,CASSERRDEQFF
TRBV9,TRBJ2-2,.,TRBD2,TGTGCCAGCAGCCCGCGAGAAAATATAGCGGGAGCGAACACCGGGGAGCTGTTTTTT,CASSPRENIAGANTGELFF
TRBV18,TRBJ2-2,.,.,TGTGCCAGCTCACCACTTTCAGGACAGACCAGGGCCGGGGAGCTGTTTTTT,CASSPLSGQTRAGELFF
TRBV5-6,TRBJ2-3,.,TRBD2,TGTGCCAGCAGCTACCGGCTAGCGGGATTCACAGATACGCAGTATTTT,CASSYRLAGFTDTQYF
TRBV7-3,TRBJ1-1,.,.,TGTGCCAGCAGCTGGGGGGCGGGGGATGAAGAAGCTTTCTTT,CASSWGAGDEEAFF
TRBV10-3,TRBJ2-7,medium-sized,.,TGTGCCATCAGCCAGGAGGGCCTTATCGAGCAGTACTTC,CAISQEGLIEQYF
TRBV18,TRBJ1-1,.,.,TGTGCCAGCTCACCAACTATGAACACTGAAGCTTTCTTT,CASSPTMNTEAFF
TRBV5-6,TRBJ2-1,.,.,TGTGCCAGCAGCTTGGCCCGCGATGAGCAGTTCTTC,CASSLARDEQFF
TRBV15,TRBJ2-1,.,TRBD2,TGTGCCACCCTTAGCGGGAAGGGTCCCAATGAGCAGTTCTTC,CATLSGKGPNEQFF
TRBV11-3,TRBJ2-1,.,TRBD2,TGTGCCAGCAGCTTAGATAGCGGGAACGGATACAATGAGCAGTTCTTC,CASSLDSGNGYNEQFF
TRBV5-1,TRBJ2-3,.,.,TGCGCCAGCAGCTTGGGACAGGTCGGAGATACGCAGTATTTT,CASSLGQVGDTQYF
TRBV5-5,TRBJ2-7,.,.,TGTGCCAGCAGCTTTTCGGGAGAGGCCTACGAGCAGTACTTC,CASSFSGEAYEQYF
TRBV7-2,TRBJ2-5,.,TRBD1,TGTGCCAGCAGCAAAGTCGGGACAGGGGGCGCGGAGACCCAGTACTTC,CASSKVGTGGAETQYF